This T cell receptor (beta chain) was sequenced during a study of spatial heterogeneity in lung cancer. Study-level background: Detected sequences consistently included more beta-chain ones than alpha-chain ones.

Per germline, CDR1 SGHRS and CDR2 YFSETQ. Trimming took 3 bases from V and 5 from J, leaving 14 bases between them. The CDR3 is 14 residues long. Sample time point: sample taken at primary tumor resection. Tumor, nontumor lung or frozen PBMC supplied whole RNA, sequenced without sorting. MiXCR, run by TCRdb on the 5' RACE reads, gives a single entry per CDR3 protein. The sample yields under 25,000 distinct CDR3 sequences, approximately 6.2% seen once. This clonotype was counted many times. The TCR originated in a male donor with early-stage non-small cell lung cancer. The V call is TRBV5-1, the J call TRBJ2-5; a weak D match, TRBD2 (6 bases). Here the sequenced sample was PBMCs, taken at surgery. The chain's CDR3 is CASSSEAGRETQYF. In DNA form, the CDR3 reads TGCGCCAGCAGCTCGGAGGCGGGGCGGGAGACCCAGTACTTC.